One and the same sample provided the 14 T cell receptor beta chains below, sequenced in a study of siplizumab effects on memory and regulatory T cells. Assay: immunoSEQ multiplex PCR; the TCRdb copy retains only in-frame clones and omits some. The repertoire includes 85,000 or so clones, 95% of them detected once, and approximately 18% sits in the top ten. The sample taken for sequencing was CD8+ T cells sorted from blood. These receptors all come from a human donor in good health.

The V and J genes are TRBV14 and TRBJ2-1; maybe TRBD2 (5 bases). V lost 5 bases and J 1 base, leaving 9 bases between the germline ends. This CDR3 region has 14 residues. The germline gives CDR1 SGHDN, CDR2 FVKESK. In DNA form, the CDR3 reads TGTGCCAGCAGCTTAGCGTCGTCCTACAATGAGCAGTTCTTC. Translation: CASSLASSYNEQFF.

This chain joins TRBV7-9 and TRBJ2-7; 8 bases agree with TRBD1. The CDR3 totals 14 residues. V trimming: 7 bases; J trimming: 2 bases; junction bases outside the gene matches: 7. The germline V gene has CDR1 SEHNR and CDR2 FQNEAQ (reference sequence). CDR3: CASIPGTGAYEQYF. CDR3 nucleotide sequence: TGTGCCAGCATCCCCGGGACAGGAGCCTACGAGCAGTACTTC.

The V call is TRBV19, the J call TRBJ2-1; D call uncertain. V was trimmed by 5 bases and J by 5 bases, leaving 10 bases between them. This CDR3 spans 13 amino acids. Looked up from germline, CDR1 is LNHDA and CDR2 is SQIVND (reference sequence). The CDR3 nucleotides are TGTGCCAGTAGTGTGCATTTGAACAATGAGCAGTTCTTC. It specifies CASSVHLNNEQFF.

J is TRBJ2-1 and V is TRBV27; the match to TRBD2 covers 13 bases. CDR3 length equals 15 residues. V gave up 3 bases and J gave up 8 bases; unmatched junction bases: 4. Looked up from germline, CDR1 is MNHEY and CDR2 is SMNVEV (reference sequence). The CDR3 sequence is CASSLRTSGSDEQFF. In nucleotides, the CDR3 is TGTGCCAGCAGTTTGCGGACTAGCGGGAGCGATGAGCAGTTCTTC.

This chain connects TRBV7-2 to TRBJ2-1; TRBD2 matches at 9 bases. V gave up 1 base and J gave up 4 bases; unmatched junction bases: 2. The germline V gene has CDR1 SGHTA and CDR2 FQGNSA. This CDR3 is built from 15 residues. The CDR3 DNA reads as TGTGCCAGCAGCTTAGATAGCGGGAGTTACAATGAGCAGTTCTTC. This translates into CASSLDSGSYNEQFF.

This chain joins TRBV14 and TRBJ2-3; D could derive from TRBD1 or TRBD2 (5 bases each). Germline loops: CDR1 SGHDN, CDR2 FVKESK. The CDR3 spans 13 residues. V was pared by 0 bases and J by 4 bases, with 5 bases between. CDR3 sequence (DNA): TGTGCCAGCAGCCAAGAGGGGGCAGATACGCAGTATTTT. It encodes CASSQEGADTQYF.

This rearrangement joins TRBV19 to TRBJ1-1; 9 bases map to TRBD1. V lost 5 bases and J lost 5; bases outside the gene matches: 6. CDR3 length: 14 residues. CDR1 is LNHDA, CDR2 SQIVND, per germline (reference sequence). The DNA for the CDR3 is TGTGCCAGTAGTTTCCAGACAGGGGGAACTGAAGCTTTCTTT. Amino acid sequence: CASSFQTGGTEAFF.

The J gene is TRBJ2-2, the V gene TRBV28; tentatively, D is TRBD2 (6 bases). Per the germline V gene, CDR1 is MDHEN and CDR2 is SYDVKM. V was clipped by 3 bases and J by 5 bases, with 19 bases between them. The CDR3 consists of 17 residues. In DNA, the CDR3 is TGTGCCAGCAGTTTCCCGGACTACAAGAGGGAAACCGGGGAGCTGTTTTTT. Its translation: CASSFPDYKRETGELFF.

The rearrangement links TRBV7-8 to TRBJ1-2; TRBD1 is a possible D gene (5 bases). V shed 5 bases and J shed 4 bases, with 20 bases lying between them. CDR1 SGHVS and CDR2 FQNEAQ come from the germline V gene. The length of the CDR3 is 16 residues. The CDR3 nucleotides read TGTGCCAGCAGCGATGAGGGACCGGAAAGCATCTATGGCTACACCTTC. Protein sequence: CASSDEGPESIYGYTF.

V is TRBV19 and J is TRBJ1-1; 7 positions agree with TRBD1. Trimming at V came to 6 bases and at J to 5 bases, leaving 3 bases not matched to a gene. The CDR3 sequence is 12 residues long. CDR1 LNHDA and CDR2 SQIVND come from the germline V gene (reference sequence). In DNA form, the CDR3 reads TGTGCCAGTAGGAGGGGGCATACTGAAGCTTTCTTT. Translated, it gives CASRRGHTEAFF.

The chain has TRBV10-3 and TRBJ1-2; D uncertain. Trimming shortened V by 10 bases and J by 2 bases, and 11 bases separated the two germline ends. Germline CDR1 reads ENHRY; CDR2 reads SYGVKD. CDR3 length: 12 amino acids. The CDR3 sequence is CATSEINYGYTF. The CDR3 nucleotides read TGTGCCACCTCAGAGATCAACTATGGCTACACCTTC.

This rearrangement joins TRBV19 to TRBJ1-1; 9 bases fit TRBD1. V trimming: 5 bases; J trimming: 4 bases; junction bases outside the gene matches: 8. The CDR3 length is 15 residues. Germline loops: CDR1 LNHDA, CDR2 SQIVND (reference sequence). The CDR3 sequence is CASSSGTGRGTEAFF. CDR3 nucleotide sequence: TGTGCCAGTAGTTCGGGGACAGGGCGAGGCACTGAAGCTTTCTTT.

This rearrangement joins TRBV5-6 to TRBJ2-1; 10 nucleotides align to TRBD2. Germline V gene lookup returns CDR1 SGHDT and CDR2 YYEEEE. The CDR3 totals 14 residues. The V segment lost 6 bases and the J segment 4 bases; nucleotides outside the gene matches: 4. The CDR3, as DNA: TGTGCCAGCATCCAGCGGGAGGGATACAATGAGCAGTTCTTC. Protein sequence: CASIQREGYNEQFF.

The V and J genes are TRBV6-4 and TRBJ2-3; no firm D call. The V end lost 3 bases, the J end lost 1 base, and 8 bases lay between the germline ends. Germline values: CDR1 MRHNA, CDR2 SNTAGT. The CDR3 covers 14 residues. CDR3 protein: CASSEKEGTDTQYF. In DNA form, the CDR3 reads TGTGCCAGCAGTGAAAAAGAGGGCACAGATACGCAGTATTTT.